These 31 T cell receptor beta chains were sequenced from one sample in a study of T cells after yellow fever vaccination. TCRdb fed the 5' RACE reads into MiXCR, producing one record per CDR3 protein. The table has hundreds of thousands of distinct CDR3 sequences, 15% to 20% seen once; the top ten hold roughly an eighth. The material was PBMCs, obtained 15 days after the yellow fever booster vaccination. These receptors were collected from a man aged 30 to 39 who received the YFV17D yellow fever vaccine.

V gene TRBV5-6 combines with J gene TRBJ1-2; TRBD1 agrees at 9 bases. Germline V gene lookup returns CDR1 SGHDT and CDR2 YYEEEE. V gave up 4 bases and J gave up 4 bases; unmatched junction bases: 8. The CDR3 extends over 15 amino acids. This CDR3 reads CASSPQGARGYGYTF. DNA of the CDR3: TGTGCCAGCAGCCCACAGGGGGCGCGGGGCTATGGCTACACCTTC.

This clonotype was found a few times. This rearrangement joins TRBV24-1 to TRBJ2-7, with TRBD1 matching over 7 bases. The CDR3 length is 14 residues. The J segment lost 2 bases and the V segment lost 7 bases, leaving 7 bases of the junction unmatched. Germline CDR1 is KGHDR and CDR2 is SFDVKD. This chain's CDR3 is CATRETGQPYEQYF. CDR3 sequence (DNA): TGTGCCACCAGAGAGACGGGACAGCCCTACGAGCAGTACTTC.

This chain uses TRBV6-5 with TRBJ2-7; TRBD1 aligns across 12 bases. V lost 2 bases, J lost 6 bases, and 8 bases stayed unmatched. This CDR3 contains 16 residues. Per the germline V gene, CDR1 is MNHEY and CDR2 is SVGAGI. The CDR3 DNA reads as TGTGCCAGCAGTTACGCGGCCGGGACAGGGGGCCTCGAGCAGTACTTC. Translated, it gives CASSYAAGTGGLEQYF.

The chain joins TRBV14 to TRBJ2-7; 7 bases line up with TRBD2. The V gene end was trimmed by 5 bases and the J gene end by 2 bases; junction bases not matched to a gene: 9. Germline V gene sequence: CDR1 SGHDN, CDR2 FVKESK. The CDR3 consists of 15 residues. The CDR3 nucleotides are TGTGCCAGCAGCGTTGCGGGAGTTGCCCCCTACGAGCAGTACTTC. It translates to CASSVAGVAPYEQYF.

The J gene is TRBJ2-7, the V gene TRBV5-6, with D unresolved. Germline-derived CDR1 and CDR2 are SGHDT and YYEEEE. The CDR3 is made up of 14 amino acids. Trimming pared 4 bases from V and 2 bases from J, leaving 13 bases between. CDR3 amino acids: CASSLKPGTYEQYF. Written as DNA, the CDR3 is TGTGCCAGCAGCCTAAAGCCGGGCACCTACGAGCAGTACTTC.

This clonotype was observed at least ten times. The genes are TRBV7-9 and TRBJ2-3, with 7 nucleotides matching TRBD1. The germline CDR1 and CDR2 sequences are SEHNR and FQNEAQ (reference sequence). The trim removed 7 bases at V and 3 bases at J, leaving 13 bases unmatched. The CDR3 contains 16 residues. The CDR3 sequence: CASNLDRAPWTDTQYF. The CDR3 nucleotides read TGTGCCAGCAACCTAGACAGGGCCCCGTGGACAGATACGCAGTATTTT.

This clonotype was seen at least ten times. The chain recombines TRBV3-1 with TRBJ2-7, with 8 bases aligning to TRBD2. Germline trimming cut 2 bases from V and 3 bases from J; bases unmatched to any gene: 12. The germline V gene encodes CDR1 LGHDT and CDR2 YNNKEL (reference sequence). This CDR3 region has 17 residues. CDR3 DNA: TGTGCCAGCAGCCAACCCTTCGGGAGGGGTCGATTCTACGAGCAGTACTTC. It yields the protein CASSQPFGRGRFYEQYF.

The chain couples TRBV20-1 to TRBJ2-7, with D perhaps matching TRBD1 or TRBD2 (5 bases each). Germline V CDR1 and CDR2: DFQATT, SNEGSKA (reference sequence). There are 12 residues in the CDR3. The V gene lost 5 bases and the J gene lost 6 bases, with 14 bases spanning the gap. The CDR3 reads CSALQGVSEQYF. The CDR3 bases are TGCAGTGCTCTTCAGGGAGTCTCCGAGCAGTACTTC.

The genes are TRBV5-1 and TRBJ1-1; 9 positions agree with TRBD1. Per the germline V gene, CDR1 is SGHRS and CDR2 is YFSETQ. Trimming took 3 bases from V and 4 from J; bases not matched to a gene: 16. This CDR3 region has 18 residues. The CDR3 protein is CASSYHDTQGAWGTEAFF. The CDR3 DNA sequence: TGCGCCAGCAGCTACCACGACACACAGGGGGCTTGGGGCACTGAAGCTTTCTTT.

The table lists this clonotype with many counts. This chain joins TRBV5-1 and TRBJ2-1; possible D gene TRBD1, 5 bases. CDR3 length: 14 residues. The ends were cut back, 6 bases at V and 3 bases at J, with 13 bases in the middle. Germline CDR1 is SGHRS and CDR2 is YFSETQ. Here the CDR3 reads CASTPDTYYNEQFF. CDR3 bases: TGCGCCAGCACCCCGGACACTTACTACAATGAGCAGTTCTTC.

The chain is built from TRBV14 and TRBJ2-4; TRBD1 agrees at 8 bases. The germline gives CDR1 SGHDN, CDR2 FVKESK. The CDR3 contains 15 residues. Germline trimming cut 4 bases from V and 0 bases from J; bases unmatched to any gene: 2. The CDR3 DNA reads as TGTGCCAGCAGCCGGACAGGGTTAGCCAAAAACATTCAGTACTTC. Protein product: CASSRTGLAKNIQYF.

A few counts support this clonotype. The gene calls are TRBV4-2 and TRBJ2-3; the D gene is possibly TRBD2 (5 bases). V was clipped by 5 bases and J by 1 base, with 19 bases between them. Germline CDR1 and CDR2: LGHNA and YNFKEQ. The CDR3 extends over 17 amino acids. CDR3 DNA: TGTGCCAGCAGCGATCTCTCCGGGGTCCAAGGCACAGATACGCAGTATTTT. The encoded protein is CASSDLSGVQGTDTQYF.

The gene calls are TRBV12-3 or TRBV12-4 and TRBJ2-3; 8 bases fit TRBD2. CDR3 length: 16 residues. The V gene end was trimmed by 7 bases and the J gene end by 1 base; junction bases not matched to a gene: 10. This chain's CDR3 is CASTLSGRGGTDTQYF. Here the CDR3 DNA reads TGTGCCAGCACACTGAGCGGGAGAGGGGGCACAGATACGCAGTATTTT.

The chain couples TRBV20-1 to TRBJ2-1, with D unresolved. CDR1 and CDR2 from the germline V gene are DFQATT and SNEGSKA (reference sequence). V gave up 0 bases and J gave up 8 bases, with 11 bases separating them. This CDR3 spans 13 amino acids. CDR3 protein: CSARELLPYEQFF. In nucleotides, the CDR3 is TGCAGTGCTAGAGAACTACTGCCCTATGAGCAGTTCTTC.

In its sample, this clonotype was seen a few times. V usage is TRBV10-3 and J usage is TRBJ2-3, with D perhaps given as TRBD1 or TRBD2 (5 bases each). In germline, CDR1 is ENHRY, CDR2 SYGVKD. This CDR3 comprises 14 residues. V shed 11 bases and J shed 1 base, with 16 bases lying between them. The CDR3 sequence is CASSGRRGTDTQYF. Written as DNA, the CDR3 is TGTGCCTCCTCGGGGCGGAGAGGCACAGATACGCAGTATTTT.

The V gene is TRBV27, the J gene TRBJ2-5; D is perhaps TRBD2 (6 bases). Germline V gene data show CDR1 as MNHEY and CDR2 as SMNVEV (reference sequence). The CDR3 contains 14 residues. Trimming took off 5 bases at V and 4 bases at J, with 14 bases between the two ends. Here the CDR3 reads CASSGAGWRETQYF. In DNA, the CDR3 is TGTGCCAGCAGTGGGGCGGGATGGAGAGAGACCCAGTACTTC.

The DNA of the CDR3 is TGTGCCACCAGTGATTATGTGTGGGAGCAGTACTTC. It yields the protein CATSDYVWEQYF. The chain uses TRBV24-1 and TRBJ2-7, with D unresolved. The ends were cut back, 2 bases at V and 7 bases at J, with 8 bases in the middle. The CDR3 has 12 amino acids. Germline-derived CDR1 and CDR2 are KGHDR and SFDVKD.

This clonotype has more than one count but fewer than ten. The chain is built from TRBV27 and TRBJ2-3; TRBD2 aligns across 8 bases. Trimming removed 3 bases from V and 6 bases from J; junction bases left unmatched: 11. Per germline, CDR1 MNHEY and CDR2 SMNVEV (reference sequence). This CDR3 is built from 16 residues. The CDR3 coding sequence is TGTGCCAGCAGTTTCGACGGGAGGGCCTCGGTCGATACGCAGTATTTT. Translated: CASSFDGRASVDTQYF.

The chain recombines TRBV15 with TRBJ2-1, with D possibly matching TRBD2 (5 bases). Germline values: CDR1 LNHNV, CDR2 YYDKDF (reference sequence). CDR3 length: 15 residues. V gave up 3 bases and J gave up 5 bases, with 14 bases separating them. The CDR3 DNA is TGTGCCACCAGCAGCAATAGTCGGCGGGACAATGAGCAGTTCTTC. As protein: CATSSNSRRDNEQFF. Supplemented by reference TRBV15 and TRBJ2-1, the full variable domain reads DAMVIQNPRYQVTQFGKPVTLSCSQTLNHNVMYWYQQKSSQAPKLLFHYYDKDFNNEADTPDNFQSRRPNTSFCFLDIRSPGLGDTAMYLCATSSNSRRDNEQFFGPGTRLTVL.

The chain couples TRBV20-1 to TRBJ2-1; 10 bases match TRBD2. This CDR3 is built from 14 residues. Unmatched junction bases numbered 11, after V lost 6 bases and J lost 9 bases. Germline CDR1 DFQATT, CDR2 SNEGSKA (reference sequence). CDR3 DNA sequence: TGCAGTGCCGTCAGCGGGAGGGCCCTCGGTGAGCAGTTCTTC. Translated: CSAVSGRALGEQFF.

The chain joins TRBV28 to TRBJ2-7; TRBD1 might be the D (5 bases). This CDR3 has 14 residues. Trimming shortened V by 6 bases and J by 5 bases, and 17 bases separated the two germline ends. Looked up from germline, CDR1 is MDHEN and CDR2 is SYDVKM. The CDR3 bases are TGTGCCAGCAGCTTTGAGAAGGGGTGGGACGAGCAGTACTTC. Translation: CASSFEKGWDEQYF.

This chain connects TRBV21-1 to TRBJ2-1. TRBV21-1 is an annotated pseudogene. The CDR3 is 14 residues long. The CDR3: CASSKRTPYNEQFF. For the CDR3, the DNA is TGTGCCAGCAGCAAGCGCACCCCCTACAATGAGCAGTTCTTC.

This clonotype has more than one count but fewer than ten. The chain joins TRBV15 to TRBJ2-1; 8 bases align to TRBD2. The germline V gene encodes CDR1 LNHNV and CDR2 YYDKDF (reference sequence). The CDR3 has 16 amino acids. After removal of 0 bases from V and 10 bases from J, the junction contained 11 bases not matched to a gene. CDR3 sequence (DNA): TGTGCCACCAGCAGAGATTGGTCGGGAGGGCCTGGGGAGCAGTTCTTC. Amino acid sequence: CATSRDWSGGPGEQFF.

The rearrangement joins TRBV29-1 to TRBJ2-7; TRBD1 aligns across 7 bases. The CDR3 sequence is 15 residues long. V lost 4 bases to trimming and J lost 3 bases; unmatched junction nucleotides: 12. The V gene's germline CDR1 is SQVTM and CDR2 ANQGSEA. CDR3 amino acids: CSVVIPRTGFYEQYF. As DNA, the CDR3 is TGCAGCGTTGTAATCCCCAGGACAGGATTCTACGAGCAGTACTTC.

V is TRBV5-5 and J is TRBJ2-5, with 7 bases matching TRBD2. Germline CDR1 is SGHKS and CDR2 is YYEKEE (reference sequence). V gave up 2 bases and J gave up 1 base; unmatched junction bases: 5. The CDR3 runs 15 residues. The CDR3 here is CASSFLSGAQETQYF. Here the CDR3 DNA reads TGTGCCAGCAGCTTCCTAAGCGGGGCCCAAGAGACCCAGTACTTC. Full variable domain (rest looked up from reference TRBV5-5 and TRBJ2-5): DAGVTQSPTHLIKTRGQQVTLRCSPISGHKSVSWYQQVLGQGPQFIFQYYEKEERGRGNFPDRFSARQFPNYSSELNVNALLLGDSALYLCASSFLSGAQETQYFGPGTRLLVL.

J is TRBJ2-7 and V is TRBV5-1; TRBD2 matches at 8 bases. The germline V gene has CDR1 SGHRS and CDR2 YFSETQ. With 1 base clipped from V and 6 bases from J, the junction kept 12 bases outside the gene matches. The CDR3 is made up of 16 amino acids. The CDR3 nucleotides are TGCGCCAGCAGCTTGTCGGGCGGACTAGCCGAAAGCGAGCAGTACTTC. Protein product: CASSLSGGLAESEQYF.

The chain's CDR3 is CSAANNEQFF. CDR3 nucleotides: TGCAGTGCCGCAAACAATGAGCAGTTCTTC. This sequence joins TRBV20-1 and TRBJ2-1; no firm D call. Trimming cost V 6 bases and J 5 bases, with 5 bases left between them. Germline lookup yields CDR1 DFQATT and CDR2 SNEGSKA (reference sequence). The CDR3 consists of 10 residues.

This chain links TRBV5-1 with TRBJ2-1; 7 nucleotides line up with TRBD2. V lost 3 bases, J lost 5 bases, and 8 bases stayed unmatched. This CDR3 contains 15 residues. Germline CDR1 and CDR2: SGHRS and YFSETQ. DNA of the CDR3: TGCGCCAGCAGCTATCTCCGGGGGGAAAACAATGAGCAGTTCTTC. This translates into CASSYLRGENNEQFF.

The gene calls are TRBV5-5 and TRBJ1-6; D possibly corresponds to TRBD1 (5 bases). V lost 2 bases to trimming and J lost 7 bases, with 13 bases between them. The CDR3 has 15 residues. Germline CDR1 SGHKS, CDR2 YYEKEE (reference sequence). The CDR3 DNA is TGTGCCAGCAGCTTCTCCGACAGCCACAATTCACCCCTCCACTTT. Translating gives CASSFSDSHNSPLHF.

CDR3 coding DNA: TGTGCCAGCAGCCGGGGGGTAAACAATCAGCCCCAGCATTTT. Translating it yields CASSRGVNNQPQHF. The V gene is TRBV2, the J gene TRBJ1-5, with D maybe TRBD1 (5 bases). Per the germline V gene, CDR1 is SNHLY and CDR2 is FYNNEI. Between the trimmed V and J ends, which lost 6 bases and 3 bases, there was a span of 12 bases. This CDR3 spans 14 amino acids.

In DNA, the CDR3 is TGTGCCAGCGGGGACAGCGCTAACTATGGCTACACCTTC. It specifies CASGDSANYGYTF. The chain is built from TRBV3-1 and TRBJ1-2, with TRBD1 identical over 7 bases. This CDR3 region has 13 residues. J was trimmed by 0 bases and V by 8 bases; bases with no gene match: 3. Germline V gene lookup returns CDR1 LGHDT and CDR2 YNNKEL (reference sequence).